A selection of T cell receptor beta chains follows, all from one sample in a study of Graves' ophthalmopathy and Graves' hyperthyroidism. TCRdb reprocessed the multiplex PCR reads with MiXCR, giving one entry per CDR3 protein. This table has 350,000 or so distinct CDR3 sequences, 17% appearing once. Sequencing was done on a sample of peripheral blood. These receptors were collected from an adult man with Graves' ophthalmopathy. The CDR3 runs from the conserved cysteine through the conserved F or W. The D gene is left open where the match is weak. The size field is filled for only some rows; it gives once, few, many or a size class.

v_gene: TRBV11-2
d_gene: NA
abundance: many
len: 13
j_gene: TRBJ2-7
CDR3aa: CASSFRPTDEQYF
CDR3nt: TGTGCCAGCAGCTTCCGTCCAACCGACGAGCAGTACTTC

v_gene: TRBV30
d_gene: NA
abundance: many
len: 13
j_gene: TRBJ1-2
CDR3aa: CAWSYAGNYGYTF
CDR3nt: TGTGCCTGGAGCTACGCCGGGAACTATGGCTACACCTTC

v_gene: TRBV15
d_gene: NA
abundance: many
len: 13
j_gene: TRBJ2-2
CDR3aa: CATRTLGTGELFF
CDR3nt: TGTGCCACCAGGACCTTAGGGACCGGGGAGCTGTTTTTT

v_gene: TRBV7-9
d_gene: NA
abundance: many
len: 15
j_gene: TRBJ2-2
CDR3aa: CASSLAIAGPGELFF
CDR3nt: TGTGCCAGCAGCTTAGCGATCGCAGGGCCCGGGGAGCTGTTTTTT

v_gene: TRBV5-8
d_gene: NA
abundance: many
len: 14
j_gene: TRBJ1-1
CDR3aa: CASSLVGGDTEAFF
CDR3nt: TGTGCCAGCAGCTTGGTCGGGGGAGATACTGAAGCTTTCTTT

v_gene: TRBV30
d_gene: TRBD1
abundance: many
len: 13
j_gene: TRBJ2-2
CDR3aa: CAWSATGIGELFF
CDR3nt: TGTGCCTGGAGTGCGACAGGGATCGGGGAGCTGTTTTTT

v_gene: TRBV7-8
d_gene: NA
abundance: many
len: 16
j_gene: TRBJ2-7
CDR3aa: CASSLWGSRQGYVQYF
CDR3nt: TGTGCCAGCAGCTTATGGGGGTCGCGGCAGGGGTACGTGCAGTACTTC

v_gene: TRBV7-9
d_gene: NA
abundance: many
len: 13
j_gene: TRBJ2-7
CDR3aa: CASSLGQFGEQYF
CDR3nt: TGTGCCAGCAGCTTAGGGCAGTTTGGCGAGCAGTACTTC

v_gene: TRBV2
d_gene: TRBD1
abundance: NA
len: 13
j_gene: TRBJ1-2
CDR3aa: CASSAKGAHGYTF
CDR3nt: TGTGCCAGCAGTGCTAAGGGGGCCCATGGCTACACCTTC

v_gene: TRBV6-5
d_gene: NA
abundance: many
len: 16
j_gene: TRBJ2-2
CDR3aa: CASSYGAGGGTGELFF
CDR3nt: TGTGCCAGCAGTTACGGGGCAGGGGGAGGGACCGGGGAGCTGTTTTTT

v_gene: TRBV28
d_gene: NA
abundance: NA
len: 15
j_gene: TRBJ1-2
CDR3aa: CASSYPLGRRYGYTF
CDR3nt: TGTGCCAGCAGTTACCCCCTAGGCCGGAGGTATGGCTACACCTTC

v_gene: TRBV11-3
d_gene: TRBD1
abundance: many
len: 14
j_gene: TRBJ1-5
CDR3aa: CASSLRQGNQPQHF
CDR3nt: TGTGCCAGCAGCTTGCGACAGGGTAACCAGCCCCAGCATTTT

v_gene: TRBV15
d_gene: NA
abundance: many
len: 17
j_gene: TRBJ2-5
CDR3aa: CATSRPTGIKVGETQYF
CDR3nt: TGTGCCACCAGCAGACCGACGGGGATCAAGGTTGGCGAGACCCAGTACTTC

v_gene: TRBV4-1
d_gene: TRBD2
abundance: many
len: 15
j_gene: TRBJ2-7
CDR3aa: CASSYLAGISYEQYF
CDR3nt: TGCGCCAGCAGTTATCTAGCGGGGATTTCCTACGAGCAGTACTTC

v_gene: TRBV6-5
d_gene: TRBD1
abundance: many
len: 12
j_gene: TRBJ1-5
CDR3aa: CATQGAGQPQHF
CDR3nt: TGTGCCACACAGGGGGCCGGACAGCCCCAGCATTTT

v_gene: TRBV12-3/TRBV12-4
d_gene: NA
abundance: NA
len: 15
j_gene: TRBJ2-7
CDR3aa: CASSPAGLVAYEQYF
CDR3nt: TGTGCCAGCAGCCCCGCGGGTTTGGTCGCCTACGAGCAGTACTTC

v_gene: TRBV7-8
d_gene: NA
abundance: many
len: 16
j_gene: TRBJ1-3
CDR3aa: CASSDRRTASGNTIYF
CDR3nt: TGTGCCAGCAGCGACAGAAGGACAGCCTCTGGAAACACCATATACTTT

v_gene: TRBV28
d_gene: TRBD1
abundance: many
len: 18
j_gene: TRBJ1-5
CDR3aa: CASSLYSRDRDSNQPQHF
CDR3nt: TGTGCCAGCAGTTTATACTCCCGGGACAGAGATAGCAATCAGCCCCAGCATTTT

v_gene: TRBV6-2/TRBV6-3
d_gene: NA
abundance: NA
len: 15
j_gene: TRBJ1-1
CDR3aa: CASRYGLGANTEACF
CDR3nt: TGTGCCAGCAGGTATGGACTGGGGGCAAACACTGAAGCTTGCTTT

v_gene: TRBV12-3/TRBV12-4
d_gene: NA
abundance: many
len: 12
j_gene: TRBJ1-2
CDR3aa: CASSPGLSGYTF
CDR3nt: TGTGCCAGCAGCCCGGGCCTCTCGGGCTACACCTTC

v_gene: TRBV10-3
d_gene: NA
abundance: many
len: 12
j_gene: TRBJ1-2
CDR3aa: CAISESDGGYTF
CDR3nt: TGTGCCATCAGTGAGTCTGATGGCGGCTACACCTTC

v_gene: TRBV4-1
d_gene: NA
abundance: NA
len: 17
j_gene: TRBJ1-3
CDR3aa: CASSQGYDSGSGNTIYF
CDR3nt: TGCGCCAGCAGCCAAGGTTACGACTCCGGCTCTGGAAACACCATATATTTT

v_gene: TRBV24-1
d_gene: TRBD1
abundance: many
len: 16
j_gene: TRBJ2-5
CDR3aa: CATSDPGQGRLETQYF
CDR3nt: TGTGCCACCAGTGACCCGGGACAGGGGCGTTTGGAGACCCAGTACTTC

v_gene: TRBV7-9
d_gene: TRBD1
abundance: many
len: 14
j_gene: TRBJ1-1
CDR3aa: CASSDRTGSPEAFF
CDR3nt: TGTGCCAGCAGCGACCGGACAGGATCCCCTGAAGCTTTCTTT

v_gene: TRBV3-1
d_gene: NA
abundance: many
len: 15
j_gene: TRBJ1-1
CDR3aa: CASSQESRTNTEAFF
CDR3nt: TGTGCCAGCAGCCAAGAATCCAGGACTAACACTGAAGCTTTCTTT

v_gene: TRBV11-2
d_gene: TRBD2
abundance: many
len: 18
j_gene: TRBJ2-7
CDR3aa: CASSSRINTSGRGYEQYF
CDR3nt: TGTGCCAGCAGCTCGCGGATAAATACTAGCGGGAGAGGCTACGAGCAGTACTTC

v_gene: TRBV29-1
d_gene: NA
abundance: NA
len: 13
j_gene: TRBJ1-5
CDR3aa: CSVEVTGNQPQPF
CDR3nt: TGCAGCGTTGAAGTGACAGGTAATCAGCCCCAGCCTTTT

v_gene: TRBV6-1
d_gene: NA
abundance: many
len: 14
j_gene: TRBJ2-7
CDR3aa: CASTQGLRGNEQYF
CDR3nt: TGTGCCAGCACCCAAGGACTTCGAGGGAACGAGCAGTACTTC

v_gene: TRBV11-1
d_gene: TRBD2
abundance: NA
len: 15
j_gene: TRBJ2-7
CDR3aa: CASSPRLAGVGEQYF
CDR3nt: TGTGCCAGCAGCCCCCGACTAGCGGGAGTAGGCGAGCAGTACTTC